Shown below are 23 T cell receptor beta chains from a single sample sequenced in a study of blood T cell repertoires in COVID-19. Only in-frame clones appear in the TCRdb table, and some are missing; sequencing was by immunoSEQ multiplex PCR. The sample comprises a few hundred thousand clones, around 87% of which are singletons, and about 10% rests with the top ten. The material sequenced was peripheral blood. The receptors come from a woman between 25 and 40 years old with COVID-19, enrolled during active disease.

CDR3 DNA sequence: TGTGCCAGTAGTACCCCGGGACTAGCCGTACTCAATGAGCAGTTCTTC. Its protein product is CASSTPGLAVLNEQFF. This chain joins TRBV19 and TRBJ2-1; the match to TRBD2 covers 9 bases. Per germline, CDR1 LNHDA and CDR2 SQIVND (reference sequence). CDR3 length: 16 amino acids. The ends lost 4 bases at V and 6 bases at J; junction bases unmatched: 10.

The gene calls are TRBV5-1 and TRBJ1-1, with 7 positions matching TRBD1. J lost 7 bases, V lost 4 bases, and 10 bases had no gene match. CDR1 is SGHRS and CDR2 is YFSETQ in the germline V gene. This CDR3 is 14 amino acids long. Here the CDR3 reads CASSLGTAGGEAFF. The CDR3 nucleotides read TGCGCCAGCAGCCTAGGGACAGCTGGGGGTGAAGCTTTCTTT.

This rearrangement joins TRBV6-4 to TRBJ2-3; D is unresolved. V lost 2 bases and J 1 base, leaving 7 bases between the germline ends. CDR1 is MRHNA and CDR2 is SNTAGT in the germline V gene. The CDR3 length is 14 residues. CDR3 amino acids: CASSDLAGTDTQYF. CDR3 coding DNA: TGTGCCAGCAGTGACCTCGCGGGCACAGATACGCAGTATTTT.

This clone was observed once. The V gene is TRBV5-1, the J gene TRBJ2-7, with D tentatively TRBD1 (6 bases). The CDR3 is 13 residues long. Trimming cost V 4 bases and J 2 bases, with 10 bases left between them. Germline CDR1 is SGHRS and CDR2 is YFSETQ. The CDR3 DNA reads TGCGCCAGCAGCCGGGACAATACCTACGAGCAGTACTTC. Encoded protein: CASSRDNTYEQYF.

The chain couples TRBV3-1 (or the pseudogene TRBV3-2) to TRBJ2-7, with 7 nucleotides matching TRBD2. CDR1 LGHDT and CDR2 YNNKEL come from the germline V gene (reference sequence). The CDR3 contains 15 residues. Trimming removed 3 bases from V and 3 bases from J; junction bases left unmatched: 8. As DNA, the CDR3 is TGTGCCAGCAGCCAGAGGACTAGTGGCGGCTACGAGCAGTACTTC. This translates into CASSQRTSGGYEQYF.

The chain recombines TRBV18 with TRBJ2-7, with D perhaps matching TRBD1 (6 bases). The CDR3 has 13 residues. Germline assignment: CDR1 KGHSH and CDR2 LQKENI. V lost 6 bases and J 1 base, leaving 10 bases between the germline ends. This CDR3 reads CASSRGQSYEQYF. In DNA, the CDR3 is TGTGCCAGCTCCCGCGGACAGTCCTACGAGCAGTACTTC.

The rearrangement joins TRBV2 to TRBJ2-2; tentative D call: TRBD1 (6 bases). This CDR3 contains 14 residues. Germline CDR1 is SNHLY and CDR2 is FYNNEI. Trimming removed 5 bases at V and 4 bases at J, with 11 bases between. The CDR3 coding sequence is TGTGCCAGCAGTCCCGGGACACTCACCGGGGAGCTGTTTTTT. It codes for CASSPGTLTGELFF.

A note on this clone: At one end the junction does not follow the germline gene, possibly because of a read error. The rearrangement uses TRBV18 and TRBJ1-1, with 7 positions matching TRBD1. Per the germline V gene, CDR1 is KGHSH and CDR2 is LQKENI. This CDR3 has 14 amino acids. DNA for the CDR3: TGTGCCAGCTCCCCACAGGGGATGAACACTGAAGCTTTCTTT. It translates to CASSPQGMNTEAFF.

The chain employs TRBV20-1 and TRBJ2-3; a weak D match, TRBD2 (5 bases). V was clipped by 4 bases and J by 10 bases, with 12 bases between them. Germline CDR1 is DFQATT and CDR2 is SNEGSKA (reference sequence). The CDR3 has 11 amino acids. This CDR3 is CSATGEEPQYF. For the CDR3, the DNA is TGCAGTGCTACCGGGGAAGAGCCGCAGTATTTT.

V gene TRBV4-3 combines with J gene TRBJ2-4; 7 positions agree with TRBD1. Germline V gene lookup returns CDR1 LGHNA and CDR2 YSLEER. After removal of 1 base from V and 7 bases from J, the junction contained 7 bases not matched to a gene. The CDR3 is 15 amino acids. As DNA, the CDR3 is TGCGCCAGCAGCCAAGGGACAGGCGATCTTAACATTCAGTACTTC. As protein: CASSQGTGDLNIQYF.

This chain joins TRBV19 and TRBJ1-1; D remains unclear. Germline loops: CDR1 LNHDA, CDR2 SQIVND (reference sequence). This CDR3 comprises 15 residues. The V end was cut by 1 base, the J end by 1 base, with 10 bases between. The CDR3: CASSIAAATNTEAFF. CDR3 nucleotide sequence: TGTGCCAGTAGTATAGCCGCGGCTACGAACACTGAAGCTTTCTTT.

The CDR3 DNA reads TGTGCCAGCGGAGGGACAGGGAGGTACGAGCAGTACTTC. Amino acids: CASGGTGRYEQYF. The chain links TRBV7-9 to TRBJ2-7; 9 nucleotides line up with TRBD1. The CDR3 is made up of 13 amino acids. Germline CDR1 SEHNR, CDR2 FQNEAQ (reference sequence). V lost 8 bases to trimming and J lost 4 bases; unmatched junction nucleotides: 6.

This sequence joins TRBV18 and TRBJ2-3, with 11 positions matching TRBD2. CDR1 is KGHSH, CDR2 LQKENI, per germline. CDR3 size: 15 residues. The trim removed 6 bases at V and 7 bases at J, leaving 9 bases unmatched. The CDR3 is CASSGGTSGTNTQYF. The DNA of the CDR3 is TGTGCCAGCTCCGGTGGGACTAGCGGTACAAATACGCAGTATTTT. Based on the CDR3 plus reference TRBV18 and TRBJ2-3, the full variable domain is NAGVMQNPRHLVRRRGQEARLRCSPMKGHSHVYWYRQLPEEGLKFMVYLQKENIIDESGMPKERFSAEFPKEGPSILRIQQVVRGDSAAYFCASSGGTSGTNTQYFGPGTRLTVL.

This clone was seen once. The chain combines TRBV6-4 with TRBJ2-5, with 8 bases lining up with TRBD2. Germline trimming cut 7 bases from V and 3 bases from J; bases unmatched to any gene: 16. The CDR3 length is 17 residues. Germline V lookup: CDR1 MRHNA, CDR2 SNTAGT. Here the CDR3 reads CASITNLLAENEETQYF. CDR3 nucleotide sequence: TGTGCCAGCATTACGAACTTACTAGCGGAGAATGAAGAGACCCAGTACTTC.

The chain links TRBV28 to TRBJ2-6; D is undetermined. From germline, CDR1 is MDHEN and CDR2 SYDVKM. Trimming removed 2 bases from V and 4 bases from J, with 15 bases in between. The CDR3 is 17 amino acids. The CDR3 DNA sequence: TGTGCCAGCAGTTTAGGGTCTGGGCCCAGGGGGGCCAACGTCCTGACTTTC. Translating gives CASSLGSGPRGANVLTF.

This clone was observed a handful of times. V gene TRBV9 combines with J gene TRBJ1-3, with D possibly matching TRBD1 (5 bases). Germline V gene lookup returns CDR1 SGDLS and CDR2 YYNGEE. This CDR3 spans 16 amino acids. V lost 0 bases, J lost 1 base, and 11 bases lay in between. The DNA for the CDR3 is TGTGCCAGCAGCGTAGGCGGACACTCGTCTGGAAACACCATATATTTT. Translation: CASSVGGHSSGNTIYF.

The rearrangement links TRBV2 to TRBJ2-1; 8 bases line up with TRBD1. The germline CDR1 and CDR2 sequences are SNHLY and FYNNEI. V was pared by 5 bases and J by 4 bases, with 13 bases of the junction left unmatched. The CDR3 runs 17 residues. The CDR3 loop reads CASSHQPDRAVYNEQFF. CDR3 bases: TGTGCCAGCAGTCATCAACCGGACAGGGCGGTGTACAATGAGCAGTTCTTC.

V usage is TRBV2 and J usage is TRBJ2-1; no clear D. Germline CDR1 SNHLY, CDR2 FYNNEI. This CDR3 is 16 amino acids long. V dropped 3 bases and J dropped 6 bases, with 18 bases sitting between them. CDR3 DNA sequence: TGTGCCAGCAGTGAGTCCGAGCTGACTTACGGCAATGAGCAGTTCTTC. This sequence encodes CASSESELTYGNEQFF.

The V call is TRBV12-5, the J call TRBJ2-6; D unclear. V was cut by 7 bases and J by 0 bases, with 4 bases left in between. The CDR3 sequence is 13 residues long. Germline CDR1 reads LGHNT; CDR2 reads FRNRAP. DNA for the CDR3: TGTGCTAGTGCCAACTCTGGGGCCAACGTCCTGACTTTC. Protein: CASANSGANVLTF. The whole variable domain, filled in from reference TRBV12-5 and TRBJ2-6, reads DARVTQTPRHKVTEMGQEVTMRCQPILGHNTVFWYRQTMMQGLELLAYFRNRAPLDDSGMPKDRFSAEMPDATLATLKIQPSEPRDSAVYFCASANSGANVLTFGAGSRLTVL.

The chain joins TRBV29-1 to TRBJ2-7; perhaps TRBD1 as D (6 bases). The CDR3 is made up of 11 amino acids. V lost 4 bases and J 6 bases, leaving 10 bases between the germline ends. Germline assignment: CDR1 SQVTM and CDR2 ANQGSEA. CDR3 in DNA: TGCAGCGTTGCTTTGGACAGCGAGCAGTACTTC. It translates to CSVALDSEQYF.

This clone was found once. V is TRBV7-2 and J is TRBJ2-2; 9 nucleotides line up with TRBD1. Germline V lookup: CDR1 SGHTA, CDR2 FQGNSA. After removal of 4 bases from V and 7 bases from J, the junction contained 4 bases not matched to a gene. The CDR3 covers 14 residues. DNA for the CDR3: TGTGCCAGCAGCTCGAGGACAGGGGACGGGGAGCTGTTTTTT. As protein: CASSSRTGDGELFF.

This chain connects TRBV7-9 to TRBJ1-5; 7 bases match TRBD1. CDR3 length: 15 amino acids. The V segment lost 5 bases and the J segment 3 bases; nucleotides outside the gene matches: 7. Germline lookup yields CDR1 SEHNR and CDR2 FQNEAQ (reference sequence). For the CDR3, the DNA is TGTGCCAGCAGCCTTGGGGGACAGTTCAATCAGCCCCAGCATTTT. Residues: CASSLGGQFNQPQHF.

The CDR3 coding sequence is TGTGCCAGCAGCAAAGGGACAGTCGACTATGGCTACACCTTC. It yields the protein CASSKGTVDYGYTF. This chain links TRBV11-2 with TRBJ1-2; 7 nucleotides align to TRBD1. The CDR3 has 14 amino acids. The V and J ends lost 5 bases and 3 bases, in that order; junction bases with no gene match: 6. Germline assignment: CDR1 SGHAT and CDR2 FQNNGV.